This TCR beta chain was sequenced in a study of blood T cell repertoires in COVID-19. Study details: COVID-19 samples from acute and convalescent phases originated in the United States, Italy and Spain. Nucleic acid was either cDNA or gDNA, and it came from T cells, B-cell-depleted T cells, or PBMCs.

This clone was detected a few times. Clinical history as reported by participants underpinned cohort assignment. In the original processing: It was from reference gene primer amplification that nucleated cell counts were estimated. This table comes from immunoSEQ multiplex PCR, and its TCRdb copy is limited to in-frame clones, with some not included. V, J and clone size derive from that table, while D and trimming were established from the DNA sequence. The sample lists 150,000 to 200,000 clones, roughly four fifths occurring once. The CDR3 has 13 residues. V shed 8 bases, J shed 2 bases, and the junction held 5 bases outside the gene matches. Germline CDR1 SNHLY, CDR2 FYNNEI.

The receptor was derived from a man aged 50 to 60 who had recovered from COVID-19. Input material: PBMCs or T cells enriched from blood (not recorded which). The V and J genes are TRBV2 and TRBJ1-2; the match to TRBD1 covers 7 bases. The CDR3 protein is CASGKGANYGYTF. In DNA form, the CDR3 reads TGTGCCAGCGGAAAGGGGGCAAACTATGGCTACACCTTC.